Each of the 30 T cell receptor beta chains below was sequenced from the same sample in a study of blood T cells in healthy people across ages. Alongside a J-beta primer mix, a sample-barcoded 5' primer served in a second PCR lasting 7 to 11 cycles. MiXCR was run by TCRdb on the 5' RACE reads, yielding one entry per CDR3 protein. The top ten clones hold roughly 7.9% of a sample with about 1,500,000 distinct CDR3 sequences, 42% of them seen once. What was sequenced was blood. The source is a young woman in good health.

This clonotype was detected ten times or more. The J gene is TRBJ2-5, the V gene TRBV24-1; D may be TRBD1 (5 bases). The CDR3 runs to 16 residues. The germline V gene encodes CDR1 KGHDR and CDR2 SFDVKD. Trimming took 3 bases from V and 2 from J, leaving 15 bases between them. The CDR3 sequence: CATSDTTQEPQETQYF. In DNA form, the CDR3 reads TGTGCCACCAGTGATACCACACAGGAACCTCAAGAGACCCAGTACTTC.

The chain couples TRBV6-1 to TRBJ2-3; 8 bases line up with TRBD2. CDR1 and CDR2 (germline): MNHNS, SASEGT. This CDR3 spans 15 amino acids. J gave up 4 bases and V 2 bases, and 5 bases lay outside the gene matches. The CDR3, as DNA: TGTGCCAGCAGTGAAAGGAGCGGGAGAGCAGATACGCAGTATTTT. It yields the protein CASSERSGRADTQYF.

The CDR3 DNA reads as TGCAGTGCTCGGAGACAGGGGTCAAGCGAGCAGTACTTC. Translation: CSARRQGSSEQYF. The V and J genes are TRBV20-1 and TRBJ2-7; TRBD1 aligns across 8 bases. Germline CDR1 and CDR2: DFQATT and SNEGSKA (reference sequence). This CDR3 comprises 13 residues. The ends lost 5 bases at V and 6 bases at J; junction bases unmatched: 9.

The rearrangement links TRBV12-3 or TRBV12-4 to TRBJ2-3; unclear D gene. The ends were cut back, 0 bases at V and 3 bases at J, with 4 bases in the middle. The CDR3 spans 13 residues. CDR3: CASSLAFTDTQYF. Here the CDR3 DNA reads TGTGCCAGCAGTTTAGCGTTTACAGATACGCAGTATTTT.

The CDR3 region is CASSASPGWSNQPQHF. DNA for the CDR3: TGTGCCAGCAGTGCCTCCCCAGGGTGGAGCAATCAGCCCCAGCATTTT. The V gene is TRBV6-1, the J gene TRBJ1-5, with a weak D call TRBD1 (5 bases). Germline lookup yields CDR1 MNHNS and CDR2 SASEGT. V shed 4 bases and J shed 1 base, with 14 bases lying between them. The CDR3 has 16 residues.

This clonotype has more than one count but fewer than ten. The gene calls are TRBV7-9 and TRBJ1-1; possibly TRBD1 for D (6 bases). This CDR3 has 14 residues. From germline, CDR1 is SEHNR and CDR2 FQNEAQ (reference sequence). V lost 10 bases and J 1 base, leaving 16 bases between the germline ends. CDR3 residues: CAISGGQANTEAFF. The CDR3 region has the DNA TGTGCCATTAGCGGGGGGCAGGCGAACACTGAAGCTTTCTTT. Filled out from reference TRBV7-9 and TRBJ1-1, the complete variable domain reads DTGVSQNPRHKITKRGQNVTFRCDPISEHNRLYWYRQTLGQGPEFLTYFQNEAQLEKSRLLSDRFSAERPKGSFSTLEIQRTEQGDSAMYLCAISGGQANTEAFFGQGTRLTVV.

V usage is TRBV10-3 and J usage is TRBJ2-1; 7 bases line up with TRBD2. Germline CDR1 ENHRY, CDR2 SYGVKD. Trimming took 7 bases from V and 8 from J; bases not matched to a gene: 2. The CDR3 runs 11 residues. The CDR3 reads CAIMGGDEQFF. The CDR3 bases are TGTGCCATCATGGGGGGGGATGAGCAGTTCTTC.

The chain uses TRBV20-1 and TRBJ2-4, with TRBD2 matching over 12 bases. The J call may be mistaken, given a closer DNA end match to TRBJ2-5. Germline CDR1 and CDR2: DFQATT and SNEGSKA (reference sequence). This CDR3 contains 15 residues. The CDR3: CSASRLAGDRETQYF. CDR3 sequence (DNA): TGCAGTGCTTCCCGACTAGCGGGAGACCGGGAGACCCAGTACTTC.

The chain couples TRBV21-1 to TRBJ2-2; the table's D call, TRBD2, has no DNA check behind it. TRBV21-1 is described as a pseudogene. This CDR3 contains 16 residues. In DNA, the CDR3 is TGTGCCAGCAGGCCGACTAGCGGGATAGACCGCGGGGAGCTGTTTTTT. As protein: CASRPTSGIDRGELFF.

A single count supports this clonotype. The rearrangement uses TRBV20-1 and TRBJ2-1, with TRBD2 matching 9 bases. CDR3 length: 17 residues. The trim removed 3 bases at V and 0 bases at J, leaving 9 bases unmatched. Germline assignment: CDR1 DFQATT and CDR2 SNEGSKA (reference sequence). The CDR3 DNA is TGCAGTGCTAGGCACCCAGCGGGGGGAACCTCCTACAATGAGCAGTTCTTC. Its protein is CSARHPAGGTSYNEQFF.

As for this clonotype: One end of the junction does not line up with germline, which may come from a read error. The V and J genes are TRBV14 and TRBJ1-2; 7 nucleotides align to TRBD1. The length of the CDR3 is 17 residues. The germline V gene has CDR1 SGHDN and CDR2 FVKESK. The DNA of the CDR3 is TGTGCCAGCAGCCTGCGACAGGGATCGGCCACTAACTATGGCCACACCTTC. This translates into CASSLRQGSATNYGHTF. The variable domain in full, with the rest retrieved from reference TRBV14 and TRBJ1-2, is EAGVTQFPSHSVIEKGQTVTLRCDPISGHDNLYWYRRVMGKEIKFLLHFVKESKQDESGMPNNRFLAERTGGTYSTLKVQPAELEDSGVYFCASSLRQGSATNYGHTFGSGTRLTVV.

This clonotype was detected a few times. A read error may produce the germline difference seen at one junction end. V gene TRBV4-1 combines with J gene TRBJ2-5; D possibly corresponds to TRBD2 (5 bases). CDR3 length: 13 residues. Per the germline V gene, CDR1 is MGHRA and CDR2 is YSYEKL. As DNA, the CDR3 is TGCGCCAGCAGACAAGCGGTACAAGAGACCCAGTACTTC. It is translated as CASRQAVQETQYF.

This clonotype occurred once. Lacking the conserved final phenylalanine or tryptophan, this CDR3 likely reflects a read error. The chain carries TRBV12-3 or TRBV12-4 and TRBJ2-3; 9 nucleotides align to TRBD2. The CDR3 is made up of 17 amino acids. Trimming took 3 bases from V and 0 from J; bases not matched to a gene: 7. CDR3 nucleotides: TGTGCCAGCAGTTTGGGCGGGGGGGCAATTAGCACAGATACGCAGTATTCT. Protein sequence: CASSLGGGAISTDTQYS.

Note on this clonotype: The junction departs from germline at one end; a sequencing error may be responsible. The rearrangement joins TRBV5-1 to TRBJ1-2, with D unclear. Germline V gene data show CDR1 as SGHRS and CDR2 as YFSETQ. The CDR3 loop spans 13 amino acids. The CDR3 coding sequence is TGCCCCAGCAGCGGGGAGTCCCGAGCTGGCTACACCTTC. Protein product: CPSSGESRAGYTF.

Here the CDR3 reads CASSGGTSRANTQYF. The CDR3 DNA is TGCGCCAGCAGCGGGGGGACTTCCCGGGCCAATACGCAGTATTTT. The rearrangement joins TRBV5-1 to TRBJ2-3; perhaps TRBD2 as D (6 bases). The germline V and J ends were trimmed by 4 bases and 7 bases, with 19 bases remaining between them. The CDR3 is made up of 15 amino acids. Germline loops: CDR1 SGHRS, CDR2 YFSETQ.

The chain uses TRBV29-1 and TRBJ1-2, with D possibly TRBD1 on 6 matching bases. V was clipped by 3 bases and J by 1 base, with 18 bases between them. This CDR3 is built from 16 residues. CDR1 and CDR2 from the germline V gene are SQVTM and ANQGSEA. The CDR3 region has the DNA TGCAGCGTTGACCCAGGGGTAGCGGAACGTAACTATGGCTACACCTTC. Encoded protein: CSVDPGVAERNYGYTF.

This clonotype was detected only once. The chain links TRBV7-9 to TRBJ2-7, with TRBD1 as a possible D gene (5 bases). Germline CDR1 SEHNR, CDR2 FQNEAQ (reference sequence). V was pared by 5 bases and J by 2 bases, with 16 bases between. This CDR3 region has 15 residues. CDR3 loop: CASSRSGATPYEQYF. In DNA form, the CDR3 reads TGTGCCAGCAGCCGAAGTGGGGCCACTCCCTACGAGCAGTACTTC. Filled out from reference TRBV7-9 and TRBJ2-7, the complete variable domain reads DTGVSQNPRHKITKRGQNVTFRCDPISEHNRLYWYRQTLGQGPEFLTYFQNEAQLEKSRLLSDRFSAERPKGSFSTLEIQRTEQGDSAMYLCASSRSGATPYEQYFGPGTRLTVT.

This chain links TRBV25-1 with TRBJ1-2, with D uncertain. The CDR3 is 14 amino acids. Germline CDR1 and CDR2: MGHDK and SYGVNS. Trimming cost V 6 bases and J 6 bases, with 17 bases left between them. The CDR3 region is CASSGGNLGNGYTF. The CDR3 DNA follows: TGTGCCAGCAGCGGCGGGAATCTTGGTAATGGCTACACCTTC.

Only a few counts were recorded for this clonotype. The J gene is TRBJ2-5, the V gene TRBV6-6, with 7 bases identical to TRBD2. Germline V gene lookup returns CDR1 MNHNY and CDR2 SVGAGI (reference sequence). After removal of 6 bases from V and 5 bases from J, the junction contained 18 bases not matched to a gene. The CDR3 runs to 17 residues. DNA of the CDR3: TGTGCCAGCAGCGCCTCGGTCCTAGCGGCCATGAAGGAGACCCAGTACTTC. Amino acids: CASSASVLAAMKETQYF.

The CDR3 DNA sequence: TGTGCCAGCGGCAACCTGGCAGGGGGCGCGAACACTGAAGCTTTCTTT. The encoded protein is CASGNLAGGANTEAFF. V gene TRBV6-5 combines with J gene TRBJ1-1, with 8 positions matching TRBD1. CDR3 length: 16 residues. Unmatched junction bases numbered 12, after V lost 8 bases and J lost 1 base. Germline V gene lookup returns CDR1 MNHEY and CDR2 SVGAGI.

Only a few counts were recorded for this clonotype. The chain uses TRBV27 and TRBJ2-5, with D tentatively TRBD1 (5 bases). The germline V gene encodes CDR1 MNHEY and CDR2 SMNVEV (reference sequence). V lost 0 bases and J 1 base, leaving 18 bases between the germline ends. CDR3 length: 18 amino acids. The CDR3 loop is CASSLSGTHQGSQETQYF. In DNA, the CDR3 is TGTGCCAGCAGTTTATCCGGTACCCATCAGGGTAGCCAAGAGACCCAGTACTTC.

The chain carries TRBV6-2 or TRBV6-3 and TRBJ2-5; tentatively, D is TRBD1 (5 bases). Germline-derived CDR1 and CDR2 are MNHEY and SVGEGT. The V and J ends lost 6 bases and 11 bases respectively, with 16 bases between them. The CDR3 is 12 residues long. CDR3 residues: CASSPTVLEQYF. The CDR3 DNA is TGTGCCAGCAGCCCGACAGTTTTGGAGCAGTACTTC.

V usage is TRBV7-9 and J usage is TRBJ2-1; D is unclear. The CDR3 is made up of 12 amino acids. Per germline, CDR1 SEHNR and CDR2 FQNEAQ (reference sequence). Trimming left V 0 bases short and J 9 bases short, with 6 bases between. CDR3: CASSLASGEQFF. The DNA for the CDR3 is TGTGCCAGCAGCTTAGCTTCAGGTGAGCAGTTCTTC.

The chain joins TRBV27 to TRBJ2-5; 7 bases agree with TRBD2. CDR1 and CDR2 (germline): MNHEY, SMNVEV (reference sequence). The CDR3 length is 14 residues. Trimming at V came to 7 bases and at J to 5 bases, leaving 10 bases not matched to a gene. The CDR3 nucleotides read TGTGCCAGCACAAAGGGGCAGGGAGGGGAGACCCAGTACTTC. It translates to CASTKGQGGETQYF.

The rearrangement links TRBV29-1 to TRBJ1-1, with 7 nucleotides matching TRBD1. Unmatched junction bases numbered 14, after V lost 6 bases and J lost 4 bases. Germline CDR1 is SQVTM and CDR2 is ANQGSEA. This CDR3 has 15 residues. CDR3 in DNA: TGCAGCGTCGGCCGAGGGGGCTCATCGGGCACTGAAGCTTTCTTT. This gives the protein CSVGRGGSSGTEAFF.

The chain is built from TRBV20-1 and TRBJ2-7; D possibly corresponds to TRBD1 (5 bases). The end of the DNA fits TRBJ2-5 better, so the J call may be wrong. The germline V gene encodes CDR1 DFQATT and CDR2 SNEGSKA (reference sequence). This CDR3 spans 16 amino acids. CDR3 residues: CSARDQLTKGMKTQYF. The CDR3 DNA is TGCAGTGCTAGAGATCAACTAACCAAGGGGATGAAGACCCAGTACTTC.

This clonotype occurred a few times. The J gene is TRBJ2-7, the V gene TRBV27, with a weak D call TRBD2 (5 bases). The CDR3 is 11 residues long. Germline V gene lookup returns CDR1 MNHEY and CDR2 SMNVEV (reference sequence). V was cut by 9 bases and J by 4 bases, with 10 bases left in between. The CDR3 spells CASFGDYEQYF. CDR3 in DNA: TGTGCCAGTTTCGGGGATTACGAGCAGTACTTC.

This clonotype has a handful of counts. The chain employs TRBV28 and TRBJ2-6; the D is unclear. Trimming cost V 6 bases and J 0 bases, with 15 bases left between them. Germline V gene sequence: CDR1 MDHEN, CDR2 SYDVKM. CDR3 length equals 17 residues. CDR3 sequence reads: CASRKQPLFSGANVLTF. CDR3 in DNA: TGTGCCAGCAGAAAACAGCCACTATTCTCTGGGGCCAACGTCCTGACTTTC. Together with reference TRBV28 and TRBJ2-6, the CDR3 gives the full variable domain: DVKVTQSSRYLVKRTGEKVFLECVQDMDHENMFWYRQDPGLGLRLIYFSYDVKMKEKGDIPEGYSVSREKKERFSLILESASTNQTSMYLCASRKQPLFSGANVLTFGAGSRLTVL.

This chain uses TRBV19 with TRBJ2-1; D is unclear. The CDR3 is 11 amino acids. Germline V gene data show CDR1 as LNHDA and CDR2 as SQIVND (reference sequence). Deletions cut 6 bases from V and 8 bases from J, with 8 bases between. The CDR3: CASRSPYEQFF. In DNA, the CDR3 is TGTGCCAGTAGATCCCCTTATGAGCAGTTCTTC.

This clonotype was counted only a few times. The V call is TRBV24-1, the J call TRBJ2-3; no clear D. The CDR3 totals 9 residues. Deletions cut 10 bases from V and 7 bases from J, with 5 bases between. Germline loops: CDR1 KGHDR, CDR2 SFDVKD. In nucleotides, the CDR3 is TGTGCCACGGAGTATACGCAGTATTTT. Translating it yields CATEYTQYF.